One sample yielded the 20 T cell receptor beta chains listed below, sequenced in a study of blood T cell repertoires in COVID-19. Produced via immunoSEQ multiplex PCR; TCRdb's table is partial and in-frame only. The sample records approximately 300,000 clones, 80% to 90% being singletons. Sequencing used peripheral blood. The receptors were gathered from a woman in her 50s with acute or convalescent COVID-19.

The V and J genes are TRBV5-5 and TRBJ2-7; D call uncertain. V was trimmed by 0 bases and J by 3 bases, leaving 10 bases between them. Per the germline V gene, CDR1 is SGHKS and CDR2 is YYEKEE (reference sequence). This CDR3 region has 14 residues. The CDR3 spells CASSLAAAVYEQYF. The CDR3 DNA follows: TGTGCCAGCAGCTTGGCCGCGGCAGTCTACGAGCAGTACTTC.

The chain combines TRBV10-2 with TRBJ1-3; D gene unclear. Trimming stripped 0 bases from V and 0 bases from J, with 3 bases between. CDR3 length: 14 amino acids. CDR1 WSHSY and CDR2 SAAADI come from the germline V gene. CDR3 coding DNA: TGCGCCAGCAGTGAGTCCCACTCTGGAAACACCATATATTTT. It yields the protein CASSESHSGNTIYF.

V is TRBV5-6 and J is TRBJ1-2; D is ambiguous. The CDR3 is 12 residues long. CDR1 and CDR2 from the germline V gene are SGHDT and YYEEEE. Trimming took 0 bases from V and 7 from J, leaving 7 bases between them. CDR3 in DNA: TGTGCCAGCAGCTTGGACCGAGGTGGCTACACCTTC. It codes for CASSLDRGGYTF.

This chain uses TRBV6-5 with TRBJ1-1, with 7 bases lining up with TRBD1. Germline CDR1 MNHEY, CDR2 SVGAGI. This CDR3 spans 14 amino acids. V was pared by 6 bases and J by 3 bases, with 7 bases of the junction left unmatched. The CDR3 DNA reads TGTGCCAGCAGCGGGGGACAGAGGGACACTGAAGCTTTCTTT. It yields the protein CASSGGQRDTEAFF.

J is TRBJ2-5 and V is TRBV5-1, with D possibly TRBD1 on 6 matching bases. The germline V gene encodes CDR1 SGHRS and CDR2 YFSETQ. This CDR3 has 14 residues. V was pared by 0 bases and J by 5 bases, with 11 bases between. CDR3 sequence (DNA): TGCGCCAGCAGCTTGGGCCGGCAGGGGGAGACCCAGTACTTC. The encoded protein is CASSLGRQGETQYF.

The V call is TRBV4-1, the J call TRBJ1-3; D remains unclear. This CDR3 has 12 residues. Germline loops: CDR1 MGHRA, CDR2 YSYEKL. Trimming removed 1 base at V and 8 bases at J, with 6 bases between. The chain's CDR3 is CASSQGGYTIYF. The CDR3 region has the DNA TGCGCCAGCAGCCAAGGAGGGTACACCATATATTTT.

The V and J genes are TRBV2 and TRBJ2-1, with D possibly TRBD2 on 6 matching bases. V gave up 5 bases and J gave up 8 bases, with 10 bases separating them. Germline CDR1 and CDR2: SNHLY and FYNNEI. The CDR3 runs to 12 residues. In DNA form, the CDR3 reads TGTGCCAGCAGTCCTAGCGCCGATGAGCAGTTCTTC. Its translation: CASSPSADEQFF.

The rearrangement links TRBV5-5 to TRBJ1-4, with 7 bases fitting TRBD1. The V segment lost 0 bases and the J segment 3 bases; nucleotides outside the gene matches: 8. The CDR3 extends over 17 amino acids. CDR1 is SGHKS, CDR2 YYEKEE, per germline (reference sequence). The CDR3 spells CASSLAQGTEANEKLFF. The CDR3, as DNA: TGTGCCAGCAGCTTGGCTCAGGGGACAGAGGCTAATGAAAAACTGTTTTTT.

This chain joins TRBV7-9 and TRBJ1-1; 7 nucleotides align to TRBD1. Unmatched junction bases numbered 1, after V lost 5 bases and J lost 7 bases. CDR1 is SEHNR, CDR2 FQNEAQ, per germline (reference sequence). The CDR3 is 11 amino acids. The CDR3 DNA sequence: TGTGCCAGCAGCCCAGGGGGTGAAGCTTTCTTT. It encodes CASSPGGEAFF.

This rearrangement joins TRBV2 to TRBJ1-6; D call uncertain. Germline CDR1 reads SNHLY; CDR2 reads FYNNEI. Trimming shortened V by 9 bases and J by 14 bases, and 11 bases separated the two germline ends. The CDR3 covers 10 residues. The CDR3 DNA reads TGTGCCAGTGGGGAGGTAGCCCTCCACTTT. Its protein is CASGEVALHF.

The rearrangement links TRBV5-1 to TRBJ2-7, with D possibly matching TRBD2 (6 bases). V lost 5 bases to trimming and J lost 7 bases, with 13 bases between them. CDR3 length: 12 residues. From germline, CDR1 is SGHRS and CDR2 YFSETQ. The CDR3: CASRQEGGEQYV. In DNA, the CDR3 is TGCGCCAGCAGGCAGGAGGGCGGAGAGCAGTACGTC.

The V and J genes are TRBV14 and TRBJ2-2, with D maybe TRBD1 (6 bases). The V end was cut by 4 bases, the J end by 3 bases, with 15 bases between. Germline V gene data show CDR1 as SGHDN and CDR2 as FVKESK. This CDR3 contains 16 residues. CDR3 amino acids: CASSPLGKGDTGELFF. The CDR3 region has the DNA TGTGCCAGCAGCCCGCTGGGGAAGGGGGACACCGGGGAGCTGTTTTTT.

The CDR3 spells CASSLPGTAHRELFF. DNA of the CDR3: TGTGCCAGCAGTCTTCCCGGGACAGCGCACCGGGAGCTGTTTTTT. This chain connects TRBV6-5 to TRBJ2-2; 7 nucleotides match TRBD1. The germline V gene encodes CDR1 MNHEY and CDR2 SVGAGI. With V trimmed by 5 bases and J by 9 bases, 12 bases remained unmatched. There are 15 residues in the CDR3.

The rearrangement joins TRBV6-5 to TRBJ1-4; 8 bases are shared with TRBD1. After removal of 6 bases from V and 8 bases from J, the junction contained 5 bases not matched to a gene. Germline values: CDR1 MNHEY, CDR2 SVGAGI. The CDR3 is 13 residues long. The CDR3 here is CASRTGEEEKLFF. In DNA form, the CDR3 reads TGTGCCAGCAGGACAGGGGAGGAAGAAAAACTGTTTTTT.

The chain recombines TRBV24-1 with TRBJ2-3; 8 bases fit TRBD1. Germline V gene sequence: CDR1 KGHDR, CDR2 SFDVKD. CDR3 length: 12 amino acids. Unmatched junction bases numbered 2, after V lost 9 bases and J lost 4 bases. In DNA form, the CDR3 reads TGTGCCACCGGACAGGGCCCAGATACGCAGTATTTT. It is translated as CATGQGPDTQYF.

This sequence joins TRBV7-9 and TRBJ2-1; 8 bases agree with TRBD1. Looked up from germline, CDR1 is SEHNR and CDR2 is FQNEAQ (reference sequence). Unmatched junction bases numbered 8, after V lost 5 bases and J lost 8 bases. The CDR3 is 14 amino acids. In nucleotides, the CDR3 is TGTGCCAGCAGCACCGGGACAGGCTTCCATGAGCAGTTCTTC. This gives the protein CASSTGTGFHEQFF.

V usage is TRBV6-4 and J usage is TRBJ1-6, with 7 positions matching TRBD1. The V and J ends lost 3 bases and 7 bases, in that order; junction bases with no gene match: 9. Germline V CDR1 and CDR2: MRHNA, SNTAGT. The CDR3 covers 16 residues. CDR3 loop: CASSELPGTENSPLHF. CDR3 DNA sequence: TGTGCCAGCAGTGAATTACCCGGGACAGAAAATTCACCCCTCCACTTT.

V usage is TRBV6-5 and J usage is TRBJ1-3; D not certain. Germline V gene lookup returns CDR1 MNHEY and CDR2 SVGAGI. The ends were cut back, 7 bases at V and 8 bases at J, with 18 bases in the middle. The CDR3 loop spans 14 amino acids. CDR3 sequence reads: CASTRVYFEDTIYF. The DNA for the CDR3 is TGTGCCAGCACCCGGGTTTACTTCGAGGACACCATATATTTT.

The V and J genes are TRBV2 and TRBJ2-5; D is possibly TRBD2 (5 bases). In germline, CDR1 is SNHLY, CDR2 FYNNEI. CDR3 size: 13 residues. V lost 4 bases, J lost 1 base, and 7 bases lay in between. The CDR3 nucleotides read TGTGCCAGCAGTGGGACTTCCCAAGAGACCCAGTACTTC. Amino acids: CASSGTSQETQYF.

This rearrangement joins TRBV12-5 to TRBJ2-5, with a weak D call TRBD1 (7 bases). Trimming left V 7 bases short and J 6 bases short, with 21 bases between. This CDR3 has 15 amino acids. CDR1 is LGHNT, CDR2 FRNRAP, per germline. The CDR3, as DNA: TGTGCTAGTGCCCCCCCAGGGGGGCTAGGAAAGACCCAGTACTTC. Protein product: CASAPPGGLGKTQYF. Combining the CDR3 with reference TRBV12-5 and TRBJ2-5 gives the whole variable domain DARVTQTPRHKVTEMGQEVTMRCQPILGHNTVFWYRQTMMQGLELLAYFRNRAPLDDSGMPKDRFSAEMPDATLATLKIQPSEPRDSAVYFCASAPPGGLGKTQYFGPGTRLLVL.